This T cell receptor (beta chain) was identified during a study of shared clonotypes between healthy human individuals. As for this clone: Its antigen remains unidentified.

The donors, healthy adults who were HIV-negative, had experienced no recent acute infections or vaccinations. Study observations and caveats: Only blood was sampled; tissue repertoires likely differ.

Trimming removed 2 bases from V and 6 bases from J, with 8 bases in between. This CDR3 has 13 amino acids. Looked up from germline, CDR1 is KGHSH and CDR2 is LQKENI. Assay used: immunoSEQ multiplex PCR; TCRdb lists only in-frame clones, some missing. The repertoire holds nearly 500,000 clones, with about 82% as singletons. Sample: PBMCs. The source is a woman in her 40s in good health. Some clones in this sample may be carry-over from other donors' samples. The V call is TRBV18, the J call TRBJ2-1, with D possibly TRBD2 on 5 matching bases. The CDR3 DNA follows: TGTGCCAGCTCACCAACTAGTGGCAATGAGCAGTTCTTC. Its translation is CASSPTSGNEQFF.